This record covers a single TCR beta chain. CDR1 SGDLS and CDR2 YYNGEE come from the germline V gene. There are 14 residues in the CDR3. The germline V and J ends were trimmed by 0 bases and 7 bases, with 13 bases remaining between them. The protocol was immunoSEQ multiplex PCR, while the TCRdb copy is restricted to in-frame clones and leaves out a portion. The data contain about 42,000 clones, around four fifths of them singletons. The data originate from a study of blood T cell repertoires in COVID-19. About the study: COVID-19 samples collected from the United States, Italy and Spain covered acute and convalescent phases. Nucleic acid was either cDNA or gDNA, and it came from T cells, B-cell-depleted T cells, or PBMCs.

The genes are TRBV9 and TRBJ1-2, with D possibly TRBD1 on 5 matching bases. The clonotype originates from a man between 45 and 60 years old with active COVID-19. The specimen was peripheral blood. CDR3 sequence (DNA): TGTGCCAGCAGCGTAGACGTCCAGGGCGGTGGCTACACCTTC. Protein sequence: CASSVDVQGGGYTF.